The 29 T cell receptor beta chains listed next were all sequenced from one sample in a study of cytomegalovirus exposure and HLA in healthy donors. The PCR used 60 Vbeta and 13 Jbeta primers. This table comes from immunoSEQ multiplex PCR, and its TCRdb copy is limited to in-frame clones, with some not included. The specimen's table records about 160,000 clones. The sample taken for sequencing was PBMCs. These receptors were collected from a woman in her sixties or seventies in good health and CMV-seronegative.

V gene TRBV2 combines with J gene TRBJ1-2, with 8 bases matching TRBD1. Trimming at V came to 6 bases and at J to 5 bases, leaving 11 bases not matched to a gene. The CDR3 runs 15 residues. Per germline, CDR1 SNHLY and CDR2 FYNNEI. The CDR3 region has the DNA TGTGCCAGCAGGGGGGGACAGGCCGCCTTTTATGGCTACACCTTC. Its translation: CASRGGQAAFYGYTF.

The chain is built from TRBV6-4 and TRBJ1-5; D may be TRBD1 (6 bases). Looked up from germline, CDR1 is MRHNA and CDR2 is SNTAGT. The CDR3 has 14 amino acids. V lost 6 bases and J 5 bases, leaving 14 bases between the germline ends. The CDR3 DNA follows: TGTGCCAGCAGCAATGACAGGCCTTATCAGCCCCAGCATTTT. Amino acid sequence: CASSNDRPYQPQHF.

The CDR3 is CASSLGGLAMSTGELFF. The CDR3 coding sequence is TGTGCCAGCAGCTTGGGGGGACTAGCGATGAGCACCGGGGAGCTGTTTTTT. This chain connects TRBV5-4 to TRBJ2-2, with 10 positions matching TRBD2. Losses at the gene ends were 0 bases for V and 4 bases for J; bases not matched to a gene: 6. The CDR3 sequence is 17 residues long. Germline V gene lookup returns CDR1 SGHNT and CDR2 YYREEE (reference sequence).

This chain joins TRBV29-1 and TRBJ1-2; 7 bases map to TRBD1. Trimming cost V 6 bases and J 8 bases; bases outside gene matches: 6. The germline V gene encodes CDR1 SQVTM and CDR2 ANQGSEA. CDR3 length: 11 amino acids. The CDR3 here is CSVATGDGYTF. In DNA form, the CDR3 reads TGCAGCGTAGCTACAGGGGACGGCTACACCTTC. Full variable domain (outside the CDR3, taken from reference TRBV29-1 and TRBJ1-2): SAVISQKPSRDICQRGTSLTIQCQVDSQVTMMFWYRQQPGQSLTLIATANQGSEATYESGFVIDKFPISRPNLTFSTLTVSNMSPEDSSIYLCSVATGDGYTFGSGTRLTVV.

The gene calls are TRBV6-1 and TRBJ1-3; 7 bases match TRBD1. The CDR3 loop spans 15 amino acids. Germline V lookup: CDR1 MNHNS, CDR2 SASEGT. J was trimmed by 2 bases and V by 4 bases; bases with no gene match: 5. CDR3 protein: CASSGGTAPGNTIYF. As DNA, the CDR3 is TGTGCCAGCAGTGGCGGGACAGCCCCTGGAAACACCATATATTTT.

The V call is TRBV18, the J call TRBJ1-2; D not resolved. The CDR3 is 13 residues long. Germline CDR1 is KGHSH and CDR2 is LQKENI. V was shortened by 5 bases and J by 0 bases, with 7 bases between the two germline ends. The CDR3 sequence: CASSAGSNYGYTF. The CDR3 bases are TGTGCCAGCTCAGCAGGATCTAACTATGGCTACACCTTC.

The CDR3 here is CASTPRGSYNEQFF. In DNA, the CDR3 is TGTGCCAGCACTCCTCGAGGGTCTTACAATGAGCAGTTCTTC. J is TRBJ2-1 and V is TRBV6-1; a weak D match, TRBD2 (5 bases). This CDR3 spans 14 amino acids. Trimming took 7 bases from V and 4 from J, leaving 14 bases between them. Per the germline V gene, CDR1 is MNHNS and CDR2 is SASEGT.

The chain couples TRBV5-4 to TRBJ2-3; the D gene is possibly TRBD2 (6 bases). Germline values: CDR1 SGHNT, CDR2 YYREEE (reference sequence). The CDR3 covers 16 residues. Trimming took 4 bases from V and 0 from J, leaving 15 bases between them. CDR3 residues: CASSMGGGLSTDTQYF. The CDR3 DNA follows: TGTGCCAGCAGCATGGGAGGCGGTCTCAGCACAGATACGCAGTATTTT.

The gene calls are TRBV4-1 and TRBJ2-7; 7 nucleotides match TRBD2. The J segment lost 2 bases and the V segment lost 1 base, leaving 5 bases of the junction unmatched. The CDR3 is 15 amino acids. Germline-derived CDR1 and CDR2 are MGHRA and YSYEKL. CDR3 loop: CASSQGRGIPYEQYF. In nucleotides, the CDR3 is TGCGCCAGCAGCCAAGGGCGGGGGATACCCTACGAGCAGTACTTC.

J is TRBJ1-5 and V is TRBV19; 7 nucleotides agree with TRBD1. The J segment lost 3 bases and the V segment lost 5 bases, leaving 1 base of the junction unmatched. Germline CDR1 and CDR2: LNHDA and SQIVND (reference sequence). The CDR3 is made up of 13 amino acids. For the CDR3, the DNA is TGTGCCAGTAGTGGACAGGCCAATCAGCCCCAGCATTTT. This translates into CASSGQANQPQHF.

The chain employs TRBV7-3 and TRBJ2-7; D ambiguous. The CDR3 covers 12 residues. Germline assignment: CDR1 SGHTA and CDR2 FQGTGA. The ends were cut back, 2 bases at V and 3 bases at J, with 5 bases in the middle. This CDR3 reads CASSLFRYEQYF. The CDR3 nucleotides are TGTGCCAGCAGCTTATTCCGCTACGAGCAGTACTTC.

V usage is TRBV15 and J usage is TRBJ1-3, with TRBD1 as a possible D gene (5 bases). V was shortened by 5 bases and J by 2 bases, with 13 bases between the two germline ends. Germline values: CDR1 LNHNV, CDR2 YYDKDF (reference sequence). CDR3 size: 15 residues. CDR3 coding DNA: TGTGCCACCAGCCCGACGGTGGGGCCTGGAAACACCATATATTTT. It translates to CATSPTVGPGNTIYF.

The rearrangement uses TRBV19 and TRBJ2-2, with TRBD1 identical over 7 bases. Germline-derived CDR1 and CDR2 are LNHDA and SQIVND (reference sequence). This CDR3 contains 16 residues. V lost 3 bases to trimming and J lost 2 bases; unmatched junction nucleotides: 6. CDR3 sequence: CASSIPGGTNTGELFF. In DNA form, the CDR3 reads TGTGCCAGTAGTATCCCAGGGGGTACAAACACCGGGGAGCTGTTTTTT. Filled out from reference TRBV19 and TRBJ2-2, the complete variable domain reads DGGITQSPKYLFRKEGQNVTLSCEQNLNHDAMYWYRQDPGQGLRLIYYSQIVNDFQKGDIAEGYSVSREKKESFPLTVTSAQKNPTAFYLCASSIPGGTNTGELFFGEGSRLTVL.

V is TRBV19 and J is TRBJ2-2; D is undetermined. The CDR3 runs to 15 residues. The V and J ends lost 1 base and 5 bases respectively, with 11 bases between them. CDR1 and CDR2 (germline): LNHDA, SQIVND (reference sequence). The CDR3: CASSIAPRSTGELFF. The CDR3, as DNA: TGTGCCAGTAGTATAGCCCCCCGGTCTACCGGGGAGCTGTTTTTT.

The chain couples TRBV6-5 to TRBJ1-5; D uncertain. Germline CDR1 reads MNHEY; CDR2 reads SVGAGI. V lost 8 bases to trimming and J lost 3 bases, with 8 bases between them. This CDR3 contains 12 residues. The CDR3 loop reads CASRGNNQPQHF. The CDR3 nucleotides are TGTGCCAGCCGGGGTAACAATCAGCCCCAGCATTTT.

The rearrangement uses TRBV6-1 and TRBJ1-2; D is perhaps TRBD1 (5 bases). CDR1 and CDR2 (germline): MNHNS, SASEGT. The V end lost 6 bases, the J end lost 4 bases, and 15 bases lay between the germline ends. The CDR3 is 14 residues long. CDR3 loop: CASSAREGSYGYTF. The DNA of the CDR3 is TGTGCCAGCAGCGCCAGGGAAGGGTCCTATGGCTACACCTTC.

V and J are TRBV19 and TRBJ1-6; 8 bases match TRBD1. The CDR3 covers 19 residues. Trimming removed 5 bases from V and 0 bases from J; junction bases left unmatched: 12. Per germline, CDR1 LNHDA and CDR2 SQIVND (reference sequence). The CDR3 sequence: CASSPRQGSPSSYNSPLHF. In DNA, the CDR3 is TGTGCCAGTAGTCCCCGACAGGGGAGCCCGAGCTCCTATAATTCACCCCTCCACTTT.

This chain links TRBV6-1 with TRBJ2-7, with D perhaps TRBD1 (5 bases). From germline, CDR1 is MNHNS and CDR2 SASEGT. V lost 3 bases and J lost 2, with 20 bases in between. This CDR3 is built from 17 residues. CDR3 DNA: TGTGCCAGCAGTGACAACCAAAGGGGTTATTTTGCCTACGAGCAGTACTTC. It encodes CASSDNQRGYFAYEQYF.

The V gene is TRBV6-5, the J gene TRBJ2-1, with 9 positions matching TRBD1. With V trimmed by 4 bases and J by 14 bases, 6 bases remained unmatched. From germline, CDR1 is MNHEY and CDR2 SVGAGI. The CDR3 extends over 12 amino acids. CDR3 amino acids: CASSSGQGNKFF. CDR3 nucleotides: TGTGCCAGCAGTTCCGGACAGGGGAATAAGTTCTTC.

The chain links TRBV7-9 to TRBJ2-7; tentatively, D is TRBD2 (6 bases). Germline V gene data show CDR1 as SEHNR and CDR2 as FQNEAQ (reference sequence). There are 13 residues in the CDR3. Between the trimmed V and J ends, which lost 1 base and 5 bases, there was a span of 9 bases. The CDR3 DNA sequence: TGTGCCAGCAGCTTAGGGGCTAGCGACGAGCAGTACTTC. Translating it yields CASSLGASDEQYF.

This chain joins TRBV7-9 and TRBJ1-2; 10 positions match TRBD1. Germline trimming cut 5 bases from V and 5 bases from J; bases unmatched to any gene: 8. Germline V CDR1 and CDR2: SEHNR, FQNEAQ (reference sequence). This CDR3 region has 15 residues. CDR3 in DNA: TGTGCCAGCAGCCCACGCGGACAGGGGGTTTATGGCTACACCTTC. It is translated as CASSPRGQGVYGYTF.

The chain uses TRBV19 and TRBJ1-5; D is unclear. Looked up from germline, CDR1 is LNHDA and CDR2 is SQIVND (reference sequence). Between the trimmed V and J ends, which lost 0 bases and 9 bases, there was a span of 18 bases. CDR3 length: 16 amino acids. CDR3 coding DNA: TGTGCCAGTAGTATAGATCAGGCCGAAAAGATATGGCCCCAGCATTTT. It yields the protein CASSIDQAEKIWPQHF.

This chain links TRBV5-1 with TRBJ1-4; 12 bases are a match to TRBD1. The germline V gene encodes CDR1 SGHRS and CDR2 YFSETQ. After removal of 4 bases from V and 2 bases from J, the junction contained 6 bases not matched to a gene. CDR3 length: 17 amino acids. CDR3 protein: CASSPGTGGRTNEKLFF. In DNA, the CDR3 is TGCGCCAGCAGCCCCGGGACAGGGGGCAGGACTAATGAAAAACTGTTTTTT.

The genes are TRBV7-6 and TRBJ1-6; D might be TRBD1 (6 bases). Between the trimmed V and J ends, which lost 4 bases and 9 bases, there was a span of 13 bases. The CDR3 runs 14 residues. Germline V lookup: CDR1 SGHVS, CDR2 FNYEAQ. In nucleotides, the CDR3 is TGTGCCAGCAGCTCAGGGGTTCAGGGTTCACCCCTCCACTTT. As protein: CASSSGVQGSPLHF.

V usage is TRBV7-9 and J usage is TRBJ2-2, with 10 positions matching TRBD2. The V gene end was trimmed by 1 base and the J gene end by 0 bases; junction bases not matched to a gene: 2. The CDR3 length is 17 residues. Germline CDR1 reads SEHNR; CDR2 reads FQNEAQ (reference sequence). Here the CDR3 reads CASSLVAGGANTGELFF. CDR3 nucleotide sequence: TGTGCCAGCAGCTTAGTAGCGGGAGGCGCGAACACCGGGGAGCTGTTTTTT.

Concerning this clone itself: Compared with germline, one end of the junction differs, possibly owing to a read error. V gene TRBV6-5 combines with J gene TRBJ1-5; TRBD1 matches at 9 bases. This CDR3 is built from 13 residues. Germline V gene sequence: CDR1 MNHEY, CDR2 SVGAGI. The CDR3 loop is CASSTGGGQPRHF. The CDR3, as DNA: TGTGCCAGCAGTACAGGGGGCGGTCAGCCCCGGCATTTT.

This chain uses TRBV7-2 with TRBJ1-1; D is uncertain. Deletions cut 1 base from V and 3 bases from J, with 12 bases between. The CDR3 is 15 amino acids. Germline assignment: CDR1 SGHTA and CDR2 FQGNSA. CDR3 region: CASSLGATLDTEAFF. The CDR3 nucleotides are TGTGCCAGCAGCTTAGGGGCAACGTTAGACACTGAAGCTTTCTTT.

This chain joins TRBV5-6 and TRBJ2-5; 10 nucleotides agree with TRBD2. J gave up 4 bases and V 2 bases, and 5 bases lay outside the gene matches. Per germline, CDR1 SGHDT and CDR2 YYEEEE. CDR3 length equals 15 residues. CDR3 residues: CASSFFGLAVETQYF. The DNA for the CDR3 is TGTGCCAGCAGCTTCTTCGGACTAGCGGTAGAGACCCAGTACTTC.

V usage is TRBV5-4 and J usage is TRBJ2-1; 7 bases agree with TRBD1. The junction had 6 bases not matched to a gene; V was cut back by 2 bases and J by 4 bases. Germline V gene sequence: CDR1 SGHNT, CDR2 YYREEE (reference sequence). This CDR3 is built from 15 residues. The CDR3 nucleotides read TGTGCCAGCAGCTTTTCTGACAGGGTATACAATGAGCAGTTCTTC. Translation gives CASSFSDRVYNEQFF.